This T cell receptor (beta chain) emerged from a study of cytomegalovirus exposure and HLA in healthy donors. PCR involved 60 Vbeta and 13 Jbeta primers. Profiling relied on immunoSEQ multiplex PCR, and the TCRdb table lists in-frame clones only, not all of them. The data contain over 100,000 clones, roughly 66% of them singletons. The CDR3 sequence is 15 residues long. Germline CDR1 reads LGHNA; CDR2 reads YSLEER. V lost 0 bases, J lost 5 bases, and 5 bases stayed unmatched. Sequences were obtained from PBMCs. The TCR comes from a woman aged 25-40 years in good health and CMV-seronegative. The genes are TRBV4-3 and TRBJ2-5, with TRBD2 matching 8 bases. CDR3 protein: CASSQDSGGGETQYF. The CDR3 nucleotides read TGCGCCAGCAGCCAAGATTCGGGAGGGGGGGAGACCCAGTACTTC.